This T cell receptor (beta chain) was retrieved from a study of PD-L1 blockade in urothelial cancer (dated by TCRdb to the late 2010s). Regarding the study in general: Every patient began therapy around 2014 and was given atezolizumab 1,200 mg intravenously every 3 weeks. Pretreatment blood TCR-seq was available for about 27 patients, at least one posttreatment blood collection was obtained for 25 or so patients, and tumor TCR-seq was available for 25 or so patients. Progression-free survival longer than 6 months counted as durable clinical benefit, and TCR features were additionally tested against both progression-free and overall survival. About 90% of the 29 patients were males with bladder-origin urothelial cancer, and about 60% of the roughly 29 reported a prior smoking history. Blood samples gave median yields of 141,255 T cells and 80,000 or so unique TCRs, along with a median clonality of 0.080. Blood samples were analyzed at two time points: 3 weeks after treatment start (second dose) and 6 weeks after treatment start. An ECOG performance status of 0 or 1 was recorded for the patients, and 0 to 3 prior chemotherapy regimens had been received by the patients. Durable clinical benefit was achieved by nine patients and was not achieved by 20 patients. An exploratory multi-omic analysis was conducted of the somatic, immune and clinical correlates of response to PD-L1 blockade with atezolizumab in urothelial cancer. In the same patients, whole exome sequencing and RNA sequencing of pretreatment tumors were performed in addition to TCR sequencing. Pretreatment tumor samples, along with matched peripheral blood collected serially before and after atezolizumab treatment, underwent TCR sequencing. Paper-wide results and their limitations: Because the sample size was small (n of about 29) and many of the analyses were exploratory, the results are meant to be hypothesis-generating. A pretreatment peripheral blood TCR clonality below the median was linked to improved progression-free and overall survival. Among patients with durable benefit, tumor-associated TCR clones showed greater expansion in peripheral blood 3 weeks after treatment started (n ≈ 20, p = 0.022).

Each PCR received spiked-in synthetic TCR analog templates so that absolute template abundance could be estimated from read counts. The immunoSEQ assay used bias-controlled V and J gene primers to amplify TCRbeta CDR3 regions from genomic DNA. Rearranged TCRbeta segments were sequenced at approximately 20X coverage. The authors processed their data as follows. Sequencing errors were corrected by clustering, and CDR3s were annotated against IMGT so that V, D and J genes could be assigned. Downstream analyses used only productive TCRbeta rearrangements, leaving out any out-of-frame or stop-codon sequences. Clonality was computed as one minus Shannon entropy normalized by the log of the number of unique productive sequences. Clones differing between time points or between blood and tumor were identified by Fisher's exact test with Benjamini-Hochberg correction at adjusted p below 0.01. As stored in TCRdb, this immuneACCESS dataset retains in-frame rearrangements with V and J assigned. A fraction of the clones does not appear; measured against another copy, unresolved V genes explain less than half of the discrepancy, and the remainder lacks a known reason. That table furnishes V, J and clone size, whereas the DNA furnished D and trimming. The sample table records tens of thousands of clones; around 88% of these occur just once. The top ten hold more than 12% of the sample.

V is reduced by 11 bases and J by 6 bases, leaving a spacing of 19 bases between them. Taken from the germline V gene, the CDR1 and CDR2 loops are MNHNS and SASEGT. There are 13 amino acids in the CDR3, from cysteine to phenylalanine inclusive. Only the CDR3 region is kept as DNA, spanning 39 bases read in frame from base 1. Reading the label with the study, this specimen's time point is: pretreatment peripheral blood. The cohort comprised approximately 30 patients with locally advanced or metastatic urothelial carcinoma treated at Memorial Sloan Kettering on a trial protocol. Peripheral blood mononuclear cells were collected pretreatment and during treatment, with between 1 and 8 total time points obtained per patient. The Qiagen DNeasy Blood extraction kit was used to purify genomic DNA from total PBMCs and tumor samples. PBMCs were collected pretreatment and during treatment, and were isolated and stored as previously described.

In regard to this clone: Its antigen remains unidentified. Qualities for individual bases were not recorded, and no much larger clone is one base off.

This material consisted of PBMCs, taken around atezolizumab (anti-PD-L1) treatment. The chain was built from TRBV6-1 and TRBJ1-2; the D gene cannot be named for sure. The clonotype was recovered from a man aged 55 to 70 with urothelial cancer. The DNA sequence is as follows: TGTGCCTTCTCGGCAGGTCTTTGGGATGGCTACACCTTC. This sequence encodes CAFSAGLWDGYTF.